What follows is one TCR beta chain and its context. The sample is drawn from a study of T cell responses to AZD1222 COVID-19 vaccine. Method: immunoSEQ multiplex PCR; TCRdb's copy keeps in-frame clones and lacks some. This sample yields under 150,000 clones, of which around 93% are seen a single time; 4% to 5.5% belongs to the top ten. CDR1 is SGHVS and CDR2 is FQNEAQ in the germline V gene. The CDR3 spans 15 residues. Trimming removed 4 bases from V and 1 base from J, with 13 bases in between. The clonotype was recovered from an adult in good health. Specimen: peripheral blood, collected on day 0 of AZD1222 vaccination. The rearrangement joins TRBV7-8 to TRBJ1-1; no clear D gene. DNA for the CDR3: TGTGCCAGCAGCTCGCCGACATCCCGGAACACTGAAGCTTTCTTT. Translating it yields CASSSPTSRNTEAFF.